Listed below are T cell receptor beta chains from one sample, sequenced in a study of cytomegalovirus exposure and HLA in healthy donors. Libraries were prepared by immunoSEQ multiplex PCR; TCRdb keeps only in-frame clonotypes and omits some of them. The data contain approximately 290,000 clones, 80% of them seen just once; the ten biggest clones take up around 0.33%. Sequencing was done on a sample of PBMCs. The source of these receptors is a girl aged 2-9 years in good health and CMV-seronegative. Both conserved end residues are part of each CDR3. Each record gives: clone size, V gene, CDR3 protein. Clone size is shown for a subset of rows, as once, few, many or a class of expanded clone.

>-|TRBV5-6
CASSLRETQYF
>-|TRBV2
CASNDIAGVLSNEQFF
>few|TRBV7-2
CASSLTNNEQFF
>-|TRBV25-1
CASTPPGQLNTGELFF
>-|TRBV5-1
CASRQTGGEETQYF
>-|TRBV5-1
CASSWDRNTEAFF
>-|TRBV11-2
CASSLGRGRSSYEQYF
>-|TRBV7-9
CALTGSATPGSLSFF
>few|TRBV6-1
CASSEERWGDTEAFF
>-|TRBV28
CASLGQGANTGELFF
>-|TRBV30
CAWSVPDKGGTEAFF
>-|TRBV4-1
CASSLATGSNQPQHF
>-|TRBV10-3
CAISSTGTDTQYF
>-|TRBV9
CASSVGQTSGANVLTF
>-|TRBV9
CASSGQGYTF
>-|TRBV6-4
CASSNTIATDTQYF
>-|TRBV25-1
CASSELGQGYEQYF